This TCR beta chain is drawn from a study of OX40 agonist ivuxolimab in advanced cancers. At the level of the study: An agonistic anti-OX40 (CD134) antibody, ivuxolimab, was used to treat the patients. Three patients had partial responses: one hepatocellular carcinoma, two cutaneous melanoma.

Measured with immunoSEQ multiplex PCR; TCRdb has only the in-frame clones, and not every one. This sample yields fewer than 85,000 clones, of which more than 70% are seen a single time; approximately 0.8% belongs to the top ten. Worth noting for this clone: The antigen is undetermined.

Points from the study as a whole: The CD4+ and CD8+ T cells in the blood had expanded clonally by week 6 at 0.1 to 3.0 mg/kg.

The ends lost 7 bases at V and 8 bases at J; junction bases unmatched: 5. Per the germline V gene, CDR1 is ENHRY and CDR2 is SYGVKD. This CDR3 comprises 12 residues. This specimen was CD4+ or CD8+ T cells sorted from blood, taken in a trial of the OX40 agonist ivuxolimab. The V call is TRBV10-3, the J call TRBJ1-2; 9 nucleotides align to TRBD1. The origin of this receptor is an adult with an advanced solid tumor such as melanoma, head and neck, liver or kidney cancer. The CDR3 is CAITRDREGYTF. CDR3 nucleotides: TGTGCCATCACCCGGGACAGGGAAGGCTACACCTTC.